Listed here are 19 T cell receptor beta chains from one sample, sequenced in a study of regulatory T cells in long-lasting Graves disease. Time point noted: persistent/refractory GD, antithyroid drugs over 5 years with positive TRAb. From RNA extracted from PBMCs, the TCR library was made. Relying on iRepertoire HTBI primers and Arm-PCR of CDR3 regions, the team built TCR beta libraries. In TCRdb, the multiplex PCR reads were re-called with MiXCR into one record per CDR3 protein. In the table there are 420,000 or so distinct CDR3 sequences, around 20% of which are singletons. The input for sequencing was peripheral blood mononuclear cells (PBMCs), taken when the disease was refractory, from a patient treated with antithyroid drugs. These receptors came from a female donor with Graves disease.

This clonotype was seen a handful of times. The rearrangement links TRBV15 to TRBJ1-1, with a tentative D call TRBD1 (5 bases). V was clipped by 0 bases and J by 2 bases, with 13 bases between them. CDR1 and CDR2 from the germline V gene are LNHNV and YYDKDF (reference sequence). CDR3 length equals 16 residues. The CDR3 DNA reads as TGTGCCACCAGCAGAGAAAACGACAGAATCAACACTGAAGCTTTCTTT. This codes for CATSRENDRINTEAFF.

This clonotype appeared many times. This chain connects TRBV5-1 to TRBJ2-1; D not certain. V lost 0 bases and J lost 2, with 3 bases in between. Germline V gene data show CDR1 as SGHRS and CDR2 as YFSETQ. CDR3 length: 13 amino acids. In DNA, the CDR3 is TGCGCCAGCAGCTTGGCCACCTACAATGAGCAGTTCTTC. It codes for CASSLATYNEQFF.

The V and J genes are TRBV5-1 and TRBJ1-3; a weak D match, TRBD1 (5 bases). Trimming took off 4 bases at V and 1 base at J, with 9 bases between the two ends. Germline V gives CDR1 SGHRS, CDR2 YFSETQ. This CDR3 is built from 14 residues. For the CDR3, the DNA is TGCGCCAGCAGCGGGGGGGATTCTGGAAACACCATATATTTT. It specifies CASSGGDSGNTIYF.

This clonotype was seen many times. The rearrangement uses TRBV11-2 and TRBJ2-2; a weak D match, TRBD1 (6 bases). Germline V gives CDR1 SGHAT, CDR2 FQNNGV. Trimming removed 5 bases from V and 0 bases from J, with 7 bases in between. The CDR3 sequence is 14 residues long. CDR3 coding DNA: TGTGCCAGCAGCCGACAGGCGAACACCGGGGAGCTGTTTTTT. As protein: CASSRQANTGELFF.

This chain joins TRBV24-1 and TRBJ2-1, with 9 bases aligning to TRBD2. The CDR3 has 18 amino acids. Trimming at V came to 5 bases and at J to 1 base, leaving 11 bases not matched to a gene. Germline V gene sequence: CDR1 KGHDR, CDR2 SFDVKD. CDR3 sequence reads: CATSGGPFSGRSYNEQFF. Written as DNA, the CDR3 is TGTGCCACCAGTGGCGGTCCATTCAGCGGGAGGTCCTACAATGAGCAGTTCTTC.

About this clonotype: This may arise from a read error, as a much more abundant clone is one base away. This chain connects TRBV12-3 or TRBV12-4 to TRBJ2-7; D may correspond to TRBD1 or TRBD2 (6 bases each). The CDR3 length is 14 residues. The CDR3 bases are TGTGCCAGCAGTCGGCAGGAGGGGGGCTACGAGCAGTGCTTC. Translated: CASSRQEGGYEQCF.

The CDR3 region is CASSPNWDRGRRTGELFF. CDR3 nucleotide sequence: TGTGCCAGCAGCCCCAATTGGGACAGGGGAAGAAGAACCGGGGAGCTGTTTTTT. The V call is TRBV7-2, the J call TRBJ2-2, with 10 bases fitting TRBD1. The CDR3 loop spans 18 amino acids. CDR1 is SGHTA, CDR2 FQGNSA, per germline. Trimming removed 5 bases from V and 5 bases from J; junction bases left unmatched: 14.

This clonotype was seen a handful of times. This chain uses TRBV30 with TRBJ2-5, with a tentative D call TRBD1 (5 bases). Trimming stripped 3 bases from V and 5 bases from J, with 19 bases between. The CDR3 is 15 amino acids. Germline V CDR1 and CDR2: GTSNPN, SVGIG (reference sequence). The CDR3 reads CAWSPGHPTVETQYF. The CDR3 DNA follows: TGTGCCTGGAGCCCTGGACACCCTACTGTGGAGACCCAGTACTTC.

This clonotype was picked up many times. This sequence joins TRBV11-2 and TRBJ1-4, with 8 bases matching TRBD1. V lost 1 base to trimming and J lost 5 bases; unmatched junction nucleotides: 6. This CDR3 has 16 residues. Germline V lookup: CDR1 SGHAT, CDR2 FQNNGV. CDR3 DNA sequence: TGTGCCAGCAGCTTAGGGCCGGGACAGGTCAATGAAAAACTGTTTTTT. The encoded protein is CASSLGPGQVNEKLFF.

The chain combines TRBV6-1 with TRBJ2-7, with 7 bases fitting TRBD1. The germline gives CDR1 MNHNS, CDR2 SASEGT. The length of the CDR3 is 13 residues. V trimming: 10 bases; J trimming: 5 bases; junction bases outside the gene matches: 11. In nucleotides, the CDR3 is TGTGCCAACCACCAGGGGGTTGAGGACGAGCAGTACTTC. Amino acid sequence: CANHQGVEDEQYF.

The chain uses TRBV7-8 and TRBJ2-7, with D unresolved. CDR3 length: 15 amino acids. CDR1 SGHVS and CDR2 FQNEAQ come from the germline V gene. V was clipped by 1 base and J by 0 bases, with 10 bases between them. The CDR3 spells CASSLEWVLSYEQYF. CDR3 DNA: TGTGCCAGCAGCTTAGAGTGGGTTCTCTCCTACGAGCAGTACTTC.

The V call is TRBV20-1, the J call TRBJ2-7, with 7 nucleotides matching TRBD2. Germline CDR1 DFQATT, CDR2 SNEGSKA (reference sequence). This CDR3 has 14 amino acids. Trimming cost V 1 base and J 4 bases; bases outside gene matches: 7. CDR3 DNA sequence: TGCAGTGCTAGAGGGGGGGGATATTCGTACGAGCAGTACTTC. Translating gives CSARGGGYSYEQYF.

The sample holds a few counts of this clonotype. This rearrangement joins TRBV7-3 to TRBJ2-7; tentatively, D is TRBD1 (7 bases). CDR3 length: 15 residues. The germline CDR1 and CDR2 sequences are SGHTA and FQGTGA. Trimming cost V 5 bases and J 4 bases, with 18 bases left between them. The CDR3 coding sequence is TGTGCCAGCAGCCCGCCTCGACAGGGAGGTTACGAGCAGTACTTC. It specifies CASSPPRQGGYEQYF. Together with reference TRBV7-3 and TRBJ2-7, the CDR3 gives the full variable domain: GAGVSQTPSNKVTEKGKYVELRCDPISGHTALYWYRQSLGQGPEFLIYFQGTGAADDSGLPNDRFFAVRPEGSVSTLKIQRTERGDSAVYLCASSPPRQGGYEQYFGPGTRLTVT.

This clonotype was counted at least ten times. J is TRBJ1-1 and V is TRBV10-3; tentative D call: TRBD1 (5 bases). Germline assignment: CDR1 ENHRY and CDR2 SYGVKD. The CDR3 covers 16 residues. V was shortened by 6 bases and J by 6 bases, with 23 bases between the two germline ends. The CDR3 coding sequence is TGTGCCATCAGAAAAAATGCGGGCCGCGGGGACGCTGAAGCTTTCTTT. It is translated as CAIRKNAGRGDAEAFF.

The rearrangement links TRBV10-3 to TRBJ1-6, with D perhaps matching TRBD1 (5 bases). Trimming stripped 0 bases from V and 8 bases from J, with 8 bases between. The germline V gene encodes CDR1 ENHRY and CDR2 SYGVKD. The CDR3 is made up of 14 amino acids. This chain's CDR3 is CAISESFRDSPLHF. The CDR3 region has the DNA TGTGCCATCAGTGAGTCGTTCAGGGATTCACCCCTCCACTTT.

This sequence joins TRBV5-8 and TRBJ2-7, with 9 positions matching TRBD2. Germline CDR1 and CDR2: SGHTS and YDEGEE. The CDR3 has 18 amino acids. The V and J ends lost 3 bases and 4 bases, in that order; junction bases with no gene match: 17. The chain's CDR3 is CASSSGTLSLAGKYEQYF. The CDR3 DNA is TGTGCCAGCAGCTCGGGGACCCTGAGTCTAGCGGGAAAGTACGAGCAGTACTTC.

This clonotype was detected only a few times. This chain uses TRBV7-9 with TRBJ1-1; 9 bases fit TRBD1. Germline CDR1 SEHNR, CDR2 FQNEAQ (reference sequence). The CDR3 extends over 17 amino acids. V shed 5 bases, J shed 5 bases, and the junction held 15 bases outside the gene matches. CDR3 DNA sequence: TGTGCCAGCAGCCATTATCGACCGGGACAGGGTGATACTGAAGCTTTCTTT. It specifies CASSHYRPGQGDTEAFF. Complete variable domain (other parts from reference TRBV7-9 and TRBJ1-1): DTGVSQNPRHKITKRGQNVTFRCDPISEHNRLYWYRQTLGQGPEFLTYFQNEAQLEKSRLLSDRFSAERPKGSFSTLEIQRTEQGDSAMYLCASSHYRPGQGDTEAFFGQGTRLTVV.

V gene TRBV19 combines with J gene TRBJ2-2, with D maybe TRBD1 (5 bases). Trimming cost V 4 bases and J 8 bases, with 11 bases left between them. Germline V gives CDR1 LNHDA, CDR2 SQIVND (reference sequence). The CDR3 has 13 residues. The CDR3 reads CASSRAGKGELFF. CDR3 in DNA: TGTGCCAGTAGTAGGGCAGGGAAGGGGGAGCTGTTTTTT.

The J gene is TRBJ2-2, the V gene TRBV11-2; perhaps TRBD2 as D (5 bases). This CDR3 contains 16 residues. The germline V gene has CDR1 SGHAT and CDR2 FQNNGV. The V gene lost 1 base and the J gene lost 7 bases, with 16 bases spanning the gap. The CDR3 nucleotides read TGTGCCAGCAGCTTAGTAGCGACATTAAAGAACGGGGAGCTGTTTTTT. It is translated as CASSLVATLKNGELFF.